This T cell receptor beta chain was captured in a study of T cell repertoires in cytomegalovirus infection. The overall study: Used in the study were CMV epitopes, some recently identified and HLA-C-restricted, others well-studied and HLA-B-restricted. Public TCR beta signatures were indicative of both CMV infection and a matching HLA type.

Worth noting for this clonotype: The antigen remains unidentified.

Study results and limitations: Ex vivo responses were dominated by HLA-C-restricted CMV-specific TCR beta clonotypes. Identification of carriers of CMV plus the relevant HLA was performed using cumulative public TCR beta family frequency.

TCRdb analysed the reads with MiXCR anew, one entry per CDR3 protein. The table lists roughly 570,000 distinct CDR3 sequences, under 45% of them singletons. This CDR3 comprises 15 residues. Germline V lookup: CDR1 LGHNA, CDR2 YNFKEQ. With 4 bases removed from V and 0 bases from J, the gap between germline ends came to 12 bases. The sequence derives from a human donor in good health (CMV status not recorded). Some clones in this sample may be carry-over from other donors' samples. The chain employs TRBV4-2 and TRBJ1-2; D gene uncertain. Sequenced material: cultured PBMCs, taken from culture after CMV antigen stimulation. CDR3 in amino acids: CASSLTVDANYGYTF. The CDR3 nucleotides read TGTGCCAGCAGCCTGACGGTTGACGCTAACTATGGCTACACCTTC.